This is a list of T cell receptor beta chains from one sample in a study of beta chain features in type 1 diabetes. The assay was immunoSEQ multiplex PCR, and TCRdb's table has in-frame clones only and misses some. Among 500,000 to 650,000 clones listed, 9.5% to 15% were seen once. The sequencing input was naive CD4+ T cells from blood. Receptors originate from a man aged 25-45 years with type 1 diabetes. Each CDR3 is given with its conserved first and last residue. A D gene is named only where the DNA matches it firmly. Some rows have no size entry. The others give once, few or many, or a class for an expanded clone.

v_call	d_call	clone_size	j_call	cdr3_nt	cdr3_aa
TRBV4-2	-	-	TRBJ1-3	TGTGCCAGCAGCCAAGAAACAGCTGGAAACACCATATATTTT	CASSQETAGNTIYF
TRBV6-5	TRBD1	-	TRBJ1-5	TGTGCCAGCAAGTCGACAGGGGATCAGCCCCAGCATTTT	CASKSTGDQPQHF
TRBV18	-	few	TRBJ2-7	TGTGCCAGCTCACCCCGGACCGGCACCTACGAGCAGTACTTC	CASSPRTGTYEQYF
TRBV5-1	TRBD1	-	TRBJ2-7	TGCGCCAGCAGCCCCACCACAGGGGTCTACGAGCAGTACTTC	CASSPTTGVYEQYF
TRBV6-6	TRBD2	-	TRBJ2-1	TGTGCCAGCAGCCCTAGCGGACCCTACAATGAGCAGTTCTTC	CASSPSGPYNEQFF
TRBV4-2	-	-	TRBJ2-1	TGTGCCAGCAGCCAAGATCAGAGCAATGAGCAGTTCTTC	CASSQDQSNEQFF
TRBV19	-	-	TRBJ1-1	TGTGCCAGTAGTGCCCAACCGGCGAACACTGAAGCTTTCTTT	CASSAQPANTEAFF
TRBV18	TRBD1	few	TRBJ1-5	TGTGCCAGCTCACGGACCGGGACAGGGATGAATCAGCCCCAGCATTTT	CASSRTGTGMNQPQHF
TRBV15	-	-	TRBJ1-2	TGTGCCACCAGCAGGGAGGGAAACTATGGCTACACCTTC	CATSREGNYGYTF
TRBV25-1	-	few	TRBJ2-3	TGTGCCAGCAGTGAACCCACCACAGATACGCAGTATTTT	CASSEPTTDTQYF
TRBV10-3	-	-	TRBJ2-3	TGTGCCATCAGTGAGTCGAATCAGTTCAGCACAGATACGCAGTATTTT	CAISESNQFSTDTQYF
TRBV25-1	TRBD1	-	TRBJ2-3	TGTGCCAGCAGTCCTCAAGTGGGACAGGGAGGGTTCACAGATACGCAGTATTTT	CASSPQVGQGGFTDTQYF
TRBV4-2	TRBD1	-	TRBJ1-3	TGTGCCAGCAGCCAAGATATTGGGACAGCATCTGGAAACACCATATATTTT	CASSQDIGTASGNTIYF
TRBV9	-	-	TRBJ1-5	TGTGCCAGCAGCGTAAGCGTTAGCAATCAGCCCCAGCATTTT	CASSVSVSNQPQHF
TRBV9	-	few	TRBJ2-3	TGTGCCAGCAGCGTAGGTCTCGCCGGCTATACGCAGTATTTT	CASSVGLAGYTQYF
TRBV4-1	TRBD1	few	TRBJ1-5	TGCGCCAGCAGCCAAGAAGGACAGGGTGTGGTACAGCCCCAGCATTTT	CASSQEGQGVVQPQHF
TRBV6-5	TRBD1	-	TRBJ1-2	TGTGCCAGCAGTTCCCGGGACAGAGGCTATGGCTACACCTTC	CASSSRDRGYGYTF
TRBV28	-	-	TRBJ1-5	TGTGCCAGCAGTTTGGCCGATAGCAATCAGCCCCAGCATTTT	CASSLADSNQPQHF
TRBV5-4	TRBD2	-	TRBJ2-1	TGTGCCAGCAGCCCCACCGGGGGACTAGCGGGACACAATGAGCAGTTCTTC	CASSPTGGLAGHNEQFF
TRBV6-1	TRBD1	-	TRBJ1-5	TGTGCCAGCAGTGGGGGACAGGGTAATCAACCCCAGCATTTT	CASSGGQGNQPQHF
TRBV9	-	-	TRBJ2-5	TGTGCCAGCAGCGTAGCCCTCGGGAGTAGAGAGACCCAGTACTTC	CASSVALGSRETQYF
TRBV11-2	-	few	TRBJ2-5	TGTGCCAGCAGCTCCGGGGACGGATGGGAGACCCAGTACTTC	CASSSGDGWETQYF
TRBV11-2	TRBD2	-	TRBJ2-4	TGTGCCAGCAGCTCCTCCCATACTAGCGGGGGGAACATTCAGTACTTC	CASSSSHTSGGNIQYF
TRBV7-2	TRBD2	few	TRBJ2-3	TGTGCCAGCAGCTTAGTCGGGCTAGCGGGCACAGATACGCAGTATTTT	CASSLVGLAGTDTQYF
TRBV11-2	TRBD1	-	TRBJ1-2	TGTGCCAGCAGCGATTACCAGGGGGCACGGGGCTACACCTTC	CASSDYQGARGYTF
TRBV10-3	-	-	TRBJ1-6	TGTGCCATCAGTGTGGCCAGGGTCAATTCACCCCTCCACTTT	CAISVARVNSPLHF
TRBV20-1	-	few	TRBJ2-2	TGCAGTGCTTCTAAGTGGGGGGAGCTGTTTTTT	CSASKWGELFF
TRBV5-8	-	few	TRBJ1-5	TGTGCCAGCAGCCCAAACAGGGAGAGAGGCAATCAGCCCCAGCATTTT	CASSPNRERGNQPQHF
TRBV7-2	-	few	TRBJ1-3	TGTGCCAGCAGCTTAGGGACGATCTCTGGAAACACCATATATTTT	CASSLGTISGNTIYF
TRBV30	TRBD2	-	TRBJ2-1	TGTGCCTGGAGTGTACAGGCGGGGGGGCCACAGGAGCAGTTCTTC	CAWSVQAGGPQEQFF
TRBV9	-	few	TRBJ1-3	TGTGCCAGCAGCGTAGGAGCGGCAGGGAAGTCTCTCTCTGGAAACACCATATATTTT	CASSVGAAGKSLSGNTIYF
TRBV14	TRBD2	few	TRBJ2-3	TGTGCCAGCAGCCCACCGGGACTAGCAACAGATACGCAGTATTTT	CASSPPGLATDTQYF
TRBV2	-	-	TRBJ1-5	TGTGCCAGCAGATCGTTCGGTAGCAATCAGCCCCAGCATTTT	CASRSFGSNQPQHF
TRBV29-1	TRBD1	few	TRBJ1-2	TGCAGCGCAGTAGGACAGGGGATGAAGGGCTACACCTTC	CSAVGQGMKGYTF
TRBV7-2	TRBD1	-	TRBJ1-4	TGTGCCAGCAGCGCCGGACAGGGGTTGGGTAATGAAAAACTGTTTTTT	CASSAGQGLGNEKLFF
TRBV5-4	TRBD2	few	TRBJ2-5	TGTGCCAGCAGCTTAGTACTAGCGGGGGGCCAAGAGACCCAGTACTTC	CASSLVLAGGQETQYF
TRBV30	TRBD1	few	TRBJ2-5	TGTGCCTGGGGGACAGGGGAAGAGACCCAGTACTTC	CAWGTGEETQYF
TRBV14	-	few	TRBJ1-2	TGTGCCAGCAGCGATACAGGGTATGGCTACACCTTC	CASSDTGYGYTF
TRBV29-1	-	-	TRBJ1-1	TGCAGCGTTGAAGGGTACAGGAACACTGAAGCTTTCTTT	CSVEGYRNTEAFF
TRBV7-2	-	few	TRBJ2-2	TGTGCCAGCAGCCCTAGTTTTCGGACCGGGGAGCTGTTTTTT	CASSPSFRTGELFF
TRBV30	TRBD1	-	TRBJ1-6	TGTGCCTGGGGGACAGGCAATTCACCCCTCCACTTT	CAWGTGNSPLHF
TRBV9	-	few	TRBJ2-1	TGTGCCAGCAGCGTATTCTCGACAGGCGACAATGAGCAGTTCTTC	CASSVFSTGDNEQFF
TRBV14	-	few	TRBJ2-1	TGTGCCAGCAGCCGCGGGACAGTTTCCTACAATGAGCAGTTCTTC	CASSRGTVSYNEQFF
TRBV4-3	-	-	TRBJ2-2	TGCGCCAGCAGTCTGAACAGGGACACCGGGGAGCTGTTTTTT	CASSLNRDTGELFF
TRBV5-1	TRBD1	few	TRBJ2-5	TGCGCCAGCAGCTTTGGACAGGGGGAGACCCAGTACTTC	CASSFGQGETQYF
TRBV5-1	TRBD1	-	TRBJ1-6	TGCGCCAGCAGCAAGGACAGGGGATCTTCACCCCTCCACTTT	CASSKDRGSSPLHF
TRBV10-3	TRBD1	few	TRBJ2-2	TGTGCCATCAGTGAGGCGACAGGGGGCGAGTCTGGCGGGGAGCTGTTTTTT	CAISEATGGESGGELFF
TRBV28	TRBD2	many	TRBJ2-7	TGTGCCAGCATCCGCGGGGGGGCTACCCACGAGCAGTACTTC	CASIRGGATHEQYF
TRBV6-5	-	-	TRBJ1-1	TGTGCCAGCAGTTACAGGGGACTGAACACTGAAGCTTTCTTT	CASSYRGLNTEAFF
TRBV4-3	TRBD1	few	TRBJ1-4	TGCGCCAGCAGCGGGGACAGGGGATCAACTAATGAAAAACTGTTTTTT	CASSGDRGSTNEKLFF
TRBV29-1	TRBD1	-	TRBJ1-2	TGCAGCGGCACGACAGGGGCCGGCTACACCTTC	CSGTTGAGYTF
TRBV2	-	-	TRBJ1-1	TGTGCCTGTGGGGTGAACACTGAAGCTTTCTTT	CACGVNTEAFF
TRBV29-1	TRBD1	few	TRBJ1-2	TGCAGCGGCGGAGGTGGACAGGGCAAAAGTGGCTACACCTTC	CSGGGGQGKSGYTF
TRBV29-1	TRBD1	-	TRBJ1-4	TGCAGCGTTGAGCACTCCGGGACAGGGGTAGGAAAACTGTTTTTT	CSVEHSGTGVGKLFF
TRBV27	TRBD1	few	TRBJ1-2	TGTGCCAGCAGTCCTAGGACAGGGAAATCGGGTGGCTACACCTTC	CASSPRTGKSGGYTF